This TCR beta chain was recovered during a study of identical twins. Study-wide points: Cross-sectional statistical analysis was relied on for the conclusions, without the same donors being followed. Insertions were fewer in abundant cord blood beta clonotypes, whereas memory repertoires showed none of this pattern.

The V end lost 6 bases, the J end lost 5 bases, and 17 bases lay between the germline ends. The CDR3 loop spans 15 amino acids. Per the germline V gene, CDR1 is MNHEY and CDR2 is SVGEGT. MiXCR, run by TCRdb on the 5' RACE reads, gives a single entry per CDR3 protein. This table holds some 600,000 distinct CDR3 sequences, around 7.5% found once. Ten or more counts support this clonotype. Its specificity is not known. The same data also went into a second study, on yellow fever vaccine responses in identical twins. This second study says: Each twin's T cell response to the vaccine was reported to look partly convergent and partly personalized.

This receptor was obtained from a woman between 18 and 30 years old in good health. The chain has TRBV6-2 or TRBV6-3 and TRBJ2-1; a weak D match, TRBD1 (5 bases). The material sequenced was PBMCs. CDR3 protein: CASSPAGMRHNEQFF. The CDR3 DNA reads as TGTGCCAGCAGCCCCGCAGGGATGCGTCACAATGAGCAGTTCTTC.